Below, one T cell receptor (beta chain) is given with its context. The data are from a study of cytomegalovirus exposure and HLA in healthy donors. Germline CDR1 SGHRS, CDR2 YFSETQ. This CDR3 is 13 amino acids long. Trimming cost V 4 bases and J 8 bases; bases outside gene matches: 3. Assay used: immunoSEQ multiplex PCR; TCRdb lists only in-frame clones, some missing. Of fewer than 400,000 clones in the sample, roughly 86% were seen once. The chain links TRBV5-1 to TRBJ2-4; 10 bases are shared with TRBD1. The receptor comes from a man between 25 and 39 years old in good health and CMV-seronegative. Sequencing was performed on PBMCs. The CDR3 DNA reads TGCGCCAGCAGCAGGGACAGGGGAGACATTCAGTACTTC. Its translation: CASSRDRGDIQYF.